This T cell receptor beta chain is drawn from a study of CXCR3-negative and CXCR3-positive naive CD8 T cells (dated by TCRdb to between 2019 and 2020). Study-level background: In total, some 140 million TRB reads were obtained, which works out to roughly 1.5 +/- 0.3 million reads per library. For the TRBV-TRBJ cluster analysis, the naive subsets came from roughly 5 donors, while the memory cells came from 3 donors. The diversity and physicochemical repertoire analyses included under 12 donors pooled from two independent experiments. Here is what the overall study found, with its caveats: Repertoire diversity was comparably high in both naive subsets but much lower in memory CD8+ T cells. Because CXCR3 expression was partially decreased after cryopreservation, freshly isolated PBMCs were used for most assays. Because surface CD5, which is linked to self-reactivity in mice, was comparable between the naive subsets, TCR interaction strength was also inferred from TRB CDR3 physicochemical properties. Compared with CXCR3-negative naive cells, CXCR3-positive naive cells had TRB CDR3s with higher hydrophobicity (lower Kidera factor 4), lower energy, and higher strength and volume indices. Within the same donor, TRBV-TRBJ usage looked similar between naive CXCR3-negative and CXCR3-positive cells, but memory cells had distinct patterns.

Concerning this clonotype: Its specific antigen is unknown.

The CDR3 contains 15 residues, cysteine and phenylalanine counted. No DNA is listed. Sequences SGHAT (CDR1) and FQNNGV (CDR2) are obtained from the germline V gene. The instrument given in TCRdb is NextSeq 550. The Human TCR Profiling Kit (MiLaboratory) was used to make UMI-labeled 5' RACE TRB cDNA libraries. The full amount of extracted RNA was used for cDNA synthesis, and the full amount of resulting cDNA was used for PCR amplification. Libraries were prepared in parallel with an identical number of PCR cycles. In the source study's methods: About 49,000 +/- 11,000 unique UMI-labeled TRB cDNA molecules per library were extracted with MIGEC and MiXCR, with at least two reads per UMI required. On average, each library contained approximately 40,000 +/- 10,000 functional in-frame TRB CDR3 nucleotide clonotypes without stop codons. After downsampling to 5000 UMI-labeled TRB molecules per sample, diversity metrics such as normalized Shannon-Wiener and Chao1 were calculated in VDJtools. Clonotype-size-weighted physicochemical properties of the central five CDR3 residues (interaction energy, strength, volume and Kidera factor 4) were computed in VDJtools. TCRdb reprocessed the reads; each CDR3 protein sequence makes one entry, and DNA is unavailable. None of the V and J calls come from the authors' own analysis; TCRdb made them. The record for this sample contains about 98,000 distinct CDR3 sequences. The top ten clonotypes cover under 0.95% of the sample.

For each CD8+ T cell subset, flow sorting was done in triplicate, and some 300,000 cells per subset went directly into RLT lysis buffer. To keep memory contaminants out, a stringent definition of naive CD8+ T cells was applied: CD45RO-CCR7+CD27+CD95-. Peripheral blood mononuclear cells were isolated from buffy coats using standard density gradient centrifugation. A FACSAria III was used to flow-sort naive CD8+ T cells into CXCR3-negative and CXCR3-positive populations. Total RNA was extracted from sorted cells with an RNeasy Mini Kit. This clonotype was sampled from a human donor in good health. Some clones in this sample may be carry-over from other donors' samples. Sequencing used naive CXCR3+ CD8+ T cells from blood. In the paper's terms, the cell subset or site label means: CD45RO-CCR7+CD27+CD95- naive CD8+ T cells expressing CXCR3 (TNR3+). This receptor chain uses TRBV11-2 and TRBJ2-1; TCRdb picks TRBD1, but there is no DNA to check that call. This receptor carries the CDR3 CASSLGGANYNEQFF.